This T cell receptor beta chain emerged from a study of blood T cell repertoires in COVID-19. Study-wide background: Donors in the United States, Italy and Spain gave samples during acute or convalescent COVID-19. From T cells, B-cell-depleted T cells, or PBMCs came the material, which was cDNA or gDNA.

Adults between roughly 18 and 89 years of age took part from under 25 US areas. In the original workflow: By means of reference gene primer amplification, nucleated cell counts were estimated. Profiled with immunoSEQ multiplex PCR; TCRdb holds only in-frame clones, not every one. For V, J and clone size, that table is used; D and trimming come from the DNA. In the table there are just under 250,000 clones, around 89% of which are singletons. CDR3 length: 14 residues. In germline, CDR1 is SGHTA, CDR2 FQGNSA. With 1 base removed from V and 1 base from J, the gap between germline ends came to 7 bases. Sequencing was performed on PBMCs or T cells enriched from blood (not recorded which). This receptor was identified in a woman in her twenties or thirties who had recovered from COVID-19. The chain carries TRBV7-2 and TRBJ1-1, with D unresolved. The CDR3 region has the DNA TGTGCCAGCAGCTTAGGACTCGGGAACACTGAAGCTTTCTTT. This sequence encodes CASSLGLGNTEAFF.